This T cell receptor beta chain was profiled in a study of blood T cell repertoires in COVID-19. The repertoire was sequenced with immunoSEQ multiplex PCR; TCRdb's copy has only in-frame clones and lacks some. The data show more than 95,000 clones, approximately 85% seen once. Germline assignment: CDR1 LGHDT and CDR2 YNNKEL (reference sequence). Trimming at V came to 4 bases and at J to 3 bases, leaving 7 bases not matched to a gene. This CDR3 is built from 16 residues. This rearrangement joins TRBV3-1 (or the pseudogene TRBV3-2) to TRBJ1-2; 11 bases map to TRBD1. The clonotype comes from a woman of 80 years or more with COVID-19, enrolled during active disease. Source material: peripheral blood. CDR3 protein: CASSPTKGQGDYGYTF. CDR3 sequence (DNA): TGTGCCAGCAGCCCGACGAAGGGACAGGGGGACTATGGCTACACCTTC.